The TCR beta chain described here comes from a study of blood T cell repertoires in COVID-19. Across the study: COVID-19 samples from acute and convalescent phases originated in the United States, Italy and Spain. Sources were T cells, B-cell-depleted T cells, or PBMCs; the material itself was cDNA or gDNA.

V was clipped by 4 bases and J by 1 base, with 11 bases between them. The CDR3 is 14 amino acids. CDR1 and CDR2 (germline): SGHRS, YFSETQ. In the authors' methods: Amplifying reference gene primers gave estimates of nucleated cell counts. The method was immunoSEQ multiplex PCR; TCRdb's version includes in-frame clones alone and lacks a portion of them. From that table come the V and J calls and clone size; the DNA was used to work out D and trimming. The sample yields approximately 250,000 clones, about 83% seen once. This TCR came from a man in his forties or fifties with acute or convalescent COVID-19. The sequencing input was peripheral blood. The V gene is TRBV5-1, the J gene TRBJ1-2, with D possibly TRBD1 on 5 matching bases. The CDR3 DNA follows: TGCGCCAGCAGCAATGGGGGGGTTAACTATGGCTACACCTTC. Residues: CASSNGGVNYGYTF.